The 20 T cell receptor beta chains presented below share a single source sample, sequenced in a study of human CD8 memory T cell subsets. UMI-labeled 5' RACE yielded the TCR beta libraries. TCRdb re-called the 5' RACE reads, yielding one record per CDR3 amino acid sequence without DNA. Here the sample table reports 6,200 or so distinct CDR3 sequences. The sample taken for sequencing was CD8+ stem-like memory T cells (TSCM and TCM) sorted from PBMCs. Specified subset: stem-like memory CD8 T cells (TSTEM), CCR7+ PD-1- TIGIT-. These receptors were taken from a human donor in good health.

This clonotype shows up as medium-sized (0.01 to 0.1%) by frequency. This chain joins TRBV27 and TRBJ2-1. CDR3 size: 16 residues. Germline CDR1 MNHEY, CDR2 SMNVEV (reference sequence). The CDR3 protein is CASSPEQSSSYNEQFF.

This chain connects TRBV11-2 to TRBJ2-1; TCRdb picks TRBD1, but there is no DNA to check that call. This CDR3 comprises 16 residues. Germline V gene data show CDR1 as SGHAT and CDR2 as FQNNGV. The CDR3 loop reads CASSSPLGQGLNEQFF.

This chain joins TRBV6-1 and TRBJ1-5. The CDR3 is 16 residues long. The germline CDR1 and CDR2 sequences are MNHNS and SASEGT. CDR3 sequence: CASSPTGTAGNQPQHF.

V is TRBV28 and J is TRBJ2-1; TCRdb selects TRBD1, and the lack of DNA leaves this call unchecked. CDR1 and CDR2 (germline): MDHEN, SYDVKM. CDR3 size: 16 residues. The CDR3: CASSPSPGTESDEQFF. The full variable domain, its missing parts supplied by reference TRBV28 and TRBJ2-1, is DVKVTQSSRYLVKRTGEKVFLECVQDMDHENMFWYRQDPGLGLRLIYFSYDVKMKEKGDIPEGYSVSREKKERFSLILESASTNQTSMYLCASSPSPGTESDEQFFGPGTRLTVL.

The rearrangement uses TRBV6-4 and TRBJ2-3; TCRdb lists TRBD2, though no DNA is available to test this call. This CDR3 has 15 amino acids. Per germline, CDR1 MRHNA and CDR2 SNTAGT. The CDR3 sequence is CASSGTSGGTDTQYF.

V usage is TRBV15 and J usage is TRBJ1-2; TCRdb calls TRBD1, which cannot be checked without DNA. Looked up from germline, CDR1 is LNHNV and CDR2 is YYDKDF (reference sequence). The CDR3 consists of 14 residues. The CDR3 sequence is CATSGPGYDYGYTF.

The chain uses TRBV19 and TRBJ2-2; the TRBD1 assignment by TCRdb is unverifiable without DNA. The CDR3 length is 15 residues. Germline V gene sequence: CDR1 LNHDA, CDR2 SQIVND (reference sequence). CDR3 region: CASSTAGTGTGELFF. Together with reference TRBV19 and TRBJ2-2, the CDR3 gives the full variable domain: DGGITQSPKYLFRKEGQNVTLSCEQNLNHDAMYWYRQDPGQGLRLIYYSQIVNDFQKGDIAEGYSVSREKKESFPLTVTSAQKNPTAFYLCASSTAGTGTGELFFGEGSRLTVL.

The V and J genes are TRBV12-3 or TRBV12-4 and TRBJ1-1; TCRdb names TRBD1, which stays unverified in the absence of DNA. This CDR3 is built from 17 residues. CDR3 residues: CASSSSPGGAENTEAFF.

The chain recombines TRBV28 with TRBJ1-1; absent DNA, TCRdb's TRBD1 call cannot be checked. CDR3 length: 13 residues. In germline, CDR1 is MDHEN, CDR2 SYDVKM. This CDR3 is CASSLSTGSEAFF.

V and J are TRBV6-6 and TRBJ2-3; TCRdb reports TRBD1, a call that lacks DNA to check it against. The CDR3 length is 16 residues. The germline CDR1 and CDR2 sequences are MNHNY and SVGAGI (reference sequence). This CDR3 reads CASSYSPGVGTDTQYF.

This chain joins TRBV20-1 and TRBJ1-2; TCRdb reports TRBD1, a call that lacks DNA to check it against. The CDR3 totals 15 residues. Germline V gene lookup returns CDR1 DFQATT and CDR2 SNEGSKA (reference sequence). The chain's CDR3 is CSARELAGANYGYTF.

CDR3 amino acids: CASSFGTSGNTIYF. The chain has TRBV7-8 and TRBJ1-3. Germline CDR1 reads SGHVS; CDR2 reads FQNEAQ. The CDR3 loop spans 14 amino acids.

This rearrangement joins TRBV5-5 to TRBJ2-2; checking the TCRdb D call of TRBD1 is not possible without DNA. CDR1 and CDR2 (germline): SGHKS, YYEKEE (reference sequence). This CDR3 comprises 16 residues. The CDR3 is CASSLLPGTYTGELFF.

This chain uses TRBV3-1 with TRBJ2-3. The V gene's germline CDR1 is LGHDT and CDR2 YNNKEL (reference sequence). The CDR3 contains 12 residues. The CDR3 protein is CASSQARDTQYF.

Frequency places this clonotype as medium-sized. The chain carries TRBV5-8 and TRBJ1-1; the TCRdb call, TRBD1, lacks DNA for checking. Germline V gene data show CDR1 as SGHTS and CDR2 as YDEGEE. This CDR3 region has 16 residues. CDR3 loop: CASSSPPQKGYTEAFF.

The chain carries TRBV28 and TRBJ2-1; TCRdb's D gene call, TRBD1, goes unchecked for lack of DNA. The CDR3 is 13 amino acids. Per the germline V gene, CDR1 is MDHEN and CDR2 is SYDVKM. CDR3 protein: CASHDGNYNEQFF.

The chain recombines TRBV9 with TRBJ2-1. Germline CDR1 and CDR2: SGDLS and YYNGEE. This CDR3 has 13 amino acids. The CDR3 sequence: CASSVFAGNEQFF. Complete variable domain (other parts from reference TRBV9 and TRBJ2-1): DSGVTQTPKHLITATGQRVTLRCSPRSGDLSVYWYQQSLDQGLQFLIQYYNGEERAKGNILERFSAQQFPDLHSELNLSSLELGDSALYFCASSVFAGNEQFFGPGTRLTVL.

The chain carries TRBV29-1 and TRBJ2-5; TCRdb outputs TRBD2, but without DNA this stays unchecked. This CDR3 has 16 amino acids. Germline lookup yields CDR1 SQVTM and CDR2 ANQGSEA. CDR3 sequence reads: CSVEPASGGPQETQYF. The full variable domain, with the rest looked up from reference TRBV29-1 and TRBJ2-5, is SAVISQKPSRDICQRGTSLTIQCQVDSQVTMMFWYRQQPGQSLTLIATANQGSEATYESGFVIDKFPISRPNLTFSTLTVSNMSPEDSSIYLCSVEPASGGPQETQYFGPGTRLLVL.

The V gene is TRBV28, the J gene TRBJ2-5; lacking DNA, the TRBD1 call made by TCRdb goes unchecked. The germline gives CDR1 MDHEN, CDR2 SYDVKM. There are 14 residues in the CDR3. This CDR3 is CASSLLGATETQYF.

The chain links TRBV28 to TRBJ2-7; checking the TCRdb D call of TRBD2 is not possible without DNA. The CDR3 is made up of 14 amino acids. CDR1 and CDR2 from the germline V gene are MDHEN and SYDVKM. The CDR3 loop is CASRREGQTYEQYF.